There are a few counts of the clone carrying this TCR beta chain. At one of its ends the junction is not consistent with the germline gene, which may arise from a read error. The sample comes from a study of regulatory T cells in long-lasting Graves disease. The time point here: persistent/refractory GD, antithyroid drugs over 5 years with positive TRAb. After RNA was extracted from PBMCs, the TCR library was made from it. The diagnosis of Graves' disease used American Thyroid Association guidelines. Through Arm-PCR of CDR3 regions and iRepertoire HTBI primers, TCR beta libraries were built. TCRdb re-called the multiplex PCR reads through MiXCR, storing one row per CDR3 protein. Of approximately 400,000 distinct CDR3 sequences detected, about 20% appear once; the ten largest clones hold roughly 30%. CDR3 length equals 17 residues. Germline V CDR1 and CDR2: SEHNR, FQNEAQ (reference sequence).

V gene TRBV7-9 combines with J gene TRBJ2-5; 8 bases map to TRBD1. The receptor was isolated from a female donor with Graves disease. The sample consisted of peripheral blood mononuclear cells (PBMCs), taken when the disease was refractory, from a patient treated with antithyroid drugs. The CDR3 nucleotides are TGTTCCAGCAGCTCCCAGGTCATTGACAGGGGACAAGAGACCCAGTACTTC. Protein sequence: CSSSSQVIDRGQETQYF.